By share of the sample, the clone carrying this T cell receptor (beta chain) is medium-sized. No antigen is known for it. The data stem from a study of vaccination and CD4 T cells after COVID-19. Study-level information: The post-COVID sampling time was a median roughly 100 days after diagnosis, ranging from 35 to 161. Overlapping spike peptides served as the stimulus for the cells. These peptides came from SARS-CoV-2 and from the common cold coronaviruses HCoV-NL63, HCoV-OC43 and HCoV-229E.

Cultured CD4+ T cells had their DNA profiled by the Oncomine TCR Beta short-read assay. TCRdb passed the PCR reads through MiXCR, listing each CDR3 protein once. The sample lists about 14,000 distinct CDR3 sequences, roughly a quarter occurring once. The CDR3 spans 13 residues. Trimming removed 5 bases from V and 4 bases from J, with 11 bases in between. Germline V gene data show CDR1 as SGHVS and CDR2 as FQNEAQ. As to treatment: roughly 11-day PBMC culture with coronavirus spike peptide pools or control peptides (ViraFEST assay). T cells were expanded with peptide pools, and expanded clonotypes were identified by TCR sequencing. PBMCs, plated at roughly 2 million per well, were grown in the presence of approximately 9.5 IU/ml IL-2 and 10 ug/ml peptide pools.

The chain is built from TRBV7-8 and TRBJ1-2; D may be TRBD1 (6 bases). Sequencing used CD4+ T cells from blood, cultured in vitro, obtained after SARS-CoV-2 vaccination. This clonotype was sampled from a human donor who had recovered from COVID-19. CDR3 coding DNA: TGTGCCAGCAGCCGGACAGTGTTCTATGGCTACACCTTC. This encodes CASSRTVFYGYTF.